One T cell receptor (beta chain) is described in this entry. No antigen is known for it. Libraries were prepared by immunoSEQ multiplex PCR; TCRdb keeps only in-frame clonotypes and omits some of them. The sample holds 6,000 to 8,000 clones, about 71% seen once. This sample was taken from a study of OX40 agonist ivuxolimab in advanced cancers. Notes on the study in general: No antigen was identified for the clonally expanded peripheral T cells. Clonal expansion from baseline to week 6 occurred in both CD4+ and CD8+ T cells.

Samples of blood were obtained at baseline, on cycle 4 day 1, and on cycle 7 day 1. The germline V gene encodes CDR1 SGHAT and CDR2 FQNNGV. This CDR3 has 13 residues. V shed 5 bases and J shed 10 bases, with 17 bases lying between them. Material: CD4+ or CD8+ T cells sorted from blood, obtained in a trial of the OX40 agonist ivuxolimab. The chain is built from TRBV11-2 and TRBJ1-1; D is unresolved. The sequence was collected from an adult with an advanced solid tumor such as melanoma, head and neck, liver or kidney cancer. The CDR3: CASSQSGSVPAFF. The CDR3 DNA reads as TGTGCCAGCAGCCAGTCGGGTAGCGTTCCAGCTTTCTTT. The full variable domain, with the rest looked up from reference TRBV11-2 and TRBJ1-1, is EAGVAQSPRYKIIEKRQSVAFWCNPISGHATLYWYQQILGQGPKLLIQFQNNGVVDDSQLPKDRFSAERLKGVDSTLKIQPAKLEDSAVYLCASSQSGSVPAFFGQGTRLTVV.